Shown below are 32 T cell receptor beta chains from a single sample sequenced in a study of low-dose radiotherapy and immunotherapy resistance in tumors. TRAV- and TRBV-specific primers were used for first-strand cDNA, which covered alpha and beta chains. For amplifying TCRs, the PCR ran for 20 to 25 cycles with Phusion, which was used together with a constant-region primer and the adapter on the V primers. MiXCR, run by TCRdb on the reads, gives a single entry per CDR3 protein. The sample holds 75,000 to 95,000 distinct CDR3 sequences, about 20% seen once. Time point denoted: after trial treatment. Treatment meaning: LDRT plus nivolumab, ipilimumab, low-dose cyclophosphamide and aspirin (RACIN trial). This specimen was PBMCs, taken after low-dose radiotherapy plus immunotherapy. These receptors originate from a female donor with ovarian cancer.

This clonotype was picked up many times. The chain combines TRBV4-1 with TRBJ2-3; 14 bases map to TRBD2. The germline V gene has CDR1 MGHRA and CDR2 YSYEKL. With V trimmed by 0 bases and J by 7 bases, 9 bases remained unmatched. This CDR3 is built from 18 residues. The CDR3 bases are TGCGCCAGCAGCCAAGATCGGGGACTAGCGGGGGTCATGAATACGCAGTATTTT. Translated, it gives CASSQDRGLAGVMNTQYF.

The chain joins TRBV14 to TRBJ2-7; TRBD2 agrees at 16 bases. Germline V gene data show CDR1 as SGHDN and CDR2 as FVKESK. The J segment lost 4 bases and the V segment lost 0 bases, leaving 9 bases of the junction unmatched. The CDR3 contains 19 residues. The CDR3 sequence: CASSQDLGLAGGRIYEQYF. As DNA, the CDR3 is TGTGCCAGCAGCCAAGATTTGGGACTAGCGGGGGGGCGTATATACGAGCAGTACTTC.

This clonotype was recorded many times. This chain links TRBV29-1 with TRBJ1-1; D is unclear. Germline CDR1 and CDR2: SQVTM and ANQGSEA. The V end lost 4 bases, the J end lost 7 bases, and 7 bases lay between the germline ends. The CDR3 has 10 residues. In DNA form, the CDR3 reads TGCAGCGTTGGGTGGGTTGAAGCTTTCTTT. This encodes CSVGWVEAFF.

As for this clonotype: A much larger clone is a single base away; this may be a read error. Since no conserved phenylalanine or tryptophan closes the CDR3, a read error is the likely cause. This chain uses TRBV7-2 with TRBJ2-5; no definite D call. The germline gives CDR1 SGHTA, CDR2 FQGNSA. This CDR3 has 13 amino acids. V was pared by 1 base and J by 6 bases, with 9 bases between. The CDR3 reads CASSLVGRKTQYI. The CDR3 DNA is TGTGCCAGCAGCTTAGTTGGGCGTAAGACCCAGTACATC.

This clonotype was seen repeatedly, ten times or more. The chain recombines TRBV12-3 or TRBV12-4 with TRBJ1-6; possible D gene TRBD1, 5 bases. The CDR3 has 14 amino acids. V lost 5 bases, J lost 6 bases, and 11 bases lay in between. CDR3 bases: TGTGCCAGCAGTCTCCAGGGAATTAATTCACCCCTCCACTTT. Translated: CASSLQGINSPLHF.

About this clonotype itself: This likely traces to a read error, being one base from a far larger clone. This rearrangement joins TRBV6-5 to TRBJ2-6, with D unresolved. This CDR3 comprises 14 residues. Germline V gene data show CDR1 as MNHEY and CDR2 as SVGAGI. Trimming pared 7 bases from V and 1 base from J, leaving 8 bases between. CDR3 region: CASNAGSGANVLTF. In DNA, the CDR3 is TGTGCCAGCAACGCAGGTTCTGGGGCCAACGTCCTGACTTTC.

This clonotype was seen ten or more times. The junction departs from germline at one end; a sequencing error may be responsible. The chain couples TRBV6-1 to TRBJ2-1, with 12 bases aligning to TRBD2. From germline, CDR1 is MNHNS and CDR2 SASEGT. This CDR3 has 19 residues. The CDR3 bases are TGCGCCAGCAGCCCCGCTAGCGGGGGGGCGAGAACCTCCTACAATGAGCAGTTCTTC. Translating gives CASSPASGGARTSYNEQFF.

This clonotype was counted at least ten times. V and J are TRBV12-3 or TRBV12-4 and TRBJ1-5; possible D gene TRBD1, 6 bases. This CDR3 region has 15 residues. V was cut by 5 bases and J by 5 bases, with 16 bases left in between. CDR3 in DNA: TGTGCCAGCAGTCTTTGGGGGGCCGGTGATCAGCCCCAGCATTTT. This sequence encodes CASSLWGAGDQPQHF.

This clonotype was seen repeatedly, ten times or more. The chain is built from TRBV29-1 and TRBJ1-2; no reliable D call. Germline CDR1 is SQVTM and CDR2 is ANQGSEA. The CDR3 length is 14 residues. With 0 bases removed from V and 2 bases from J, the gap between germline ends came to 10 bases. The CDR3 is CSVEDRRRNYGYTF. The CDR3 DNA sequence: TGCAGCGTTGAAGATCGGCGACGGAACTATGGCTACACCTTC.

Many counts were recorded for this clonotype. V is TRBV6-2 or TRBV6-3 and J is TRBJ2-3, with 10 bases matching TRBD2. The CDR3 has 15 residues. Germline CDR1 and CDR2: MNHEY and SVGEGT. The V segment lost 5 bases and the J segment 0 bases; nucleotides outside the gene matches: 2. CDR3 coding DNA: TGTGCCAGCAGTGAACTAGCGGGAAGCACAGATACGCAGTATTTT. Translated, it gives CASSELAGSTDTQYF.

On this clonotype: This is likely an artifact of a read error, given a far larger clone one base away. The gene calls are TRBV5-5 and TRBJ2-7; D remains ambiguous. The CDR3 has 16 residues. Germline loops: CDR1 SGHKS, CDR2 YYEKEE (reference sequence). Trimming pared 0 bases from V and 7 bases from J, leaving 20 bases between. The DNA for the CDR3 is TGTGCCAGCAGCTTGGCCGGACCCCGTAACTCCCGGGAGCAGTACTTC. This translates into CASSLAGPRNSREQYF.

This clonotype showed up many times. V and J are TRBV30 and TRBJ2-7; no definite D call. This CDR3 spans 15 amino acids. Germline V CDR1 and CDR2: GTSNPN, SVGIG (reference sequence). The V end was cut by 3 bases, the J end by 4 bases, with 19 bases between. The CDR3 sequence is CAWRAKASRLYEQYF. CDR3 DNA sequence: TGTGCCTGGAGGGCCAAGGCCAGTCGATTGTACGAGCAGTACTTC.

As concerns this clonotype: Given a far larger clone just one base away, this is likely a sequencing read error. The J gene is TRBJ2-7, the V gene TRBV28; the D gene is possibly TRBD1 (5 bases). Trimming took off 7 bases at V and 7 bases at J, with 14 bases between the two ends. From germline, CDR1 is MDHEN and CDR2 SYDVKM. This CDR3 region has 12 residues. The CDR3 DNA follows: TGTGCCAGCACCACCACAGGCAATGAGCAGTACTTC. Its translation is CASTTTGNEQYF.

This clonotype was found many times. The DNA of the CDR3 is TGTGCCAGCAGTGAAGGACAGGCCTACATCTCTGGGGCCAACGTCCTGACTTTC. Translated, it gives CASSEGQAYISGANVLTF. This chain uses TRBV2 with TRBJ2-6; D is possibly TRBD1 (6 bases). The germline V and J ends were trimmed by 1 base and 0 bases, with 13 bases remaining between them. This CDR3 has 18 residues. Per the germline V gene, CDR1 is SNHLY and CDR2 is FYNNEI. Using reference TRBV2 and TRBJ2-6 for the parts outside the CDR3, the full variable domain is EPEVTQTPSHQVTQMGQEVILRCVPISNHLYFYWYRQILGQKVEFLVSFYNNEISEKSEIFDDQFSVERPDGSNFTLKIRSTKLEDSAMYFCASSEGQAYISGANVLTFGAGSRLTVL.

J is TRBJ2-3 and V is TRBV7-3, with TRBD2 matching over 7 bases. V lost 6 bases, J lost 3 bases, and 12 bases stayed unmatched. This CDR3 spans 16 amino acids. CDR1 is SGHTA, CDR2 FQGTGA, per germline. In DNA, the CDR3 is TGTGCCAGCAGTCAACGAAGGGCGGGAGCGACAGATACGCAGTATTTT. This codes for CASSQRRAGATDTQYF.

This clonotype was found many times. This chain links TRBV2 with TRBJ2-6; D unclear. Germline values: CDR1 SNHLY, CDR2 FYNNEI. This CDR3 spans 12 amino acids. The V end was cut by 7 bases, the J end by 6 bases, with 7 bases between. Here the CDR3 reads CASKEAANVLTF. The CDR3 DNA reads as TGTGCCAGCAAGGAAGCGGCCAACGTCCTGACTTTC.

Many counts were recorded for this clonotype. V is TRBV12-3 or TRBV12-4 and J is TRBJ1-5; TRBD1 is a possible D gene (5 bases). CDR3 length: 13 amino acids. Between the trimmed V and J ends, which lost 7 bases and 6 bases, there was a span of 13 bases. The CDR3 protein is CASTGGTGQPQHF. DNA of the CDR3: TGTGCCAGCACGGGGGGAACGGGTCAGCCCCAGCATTTT.

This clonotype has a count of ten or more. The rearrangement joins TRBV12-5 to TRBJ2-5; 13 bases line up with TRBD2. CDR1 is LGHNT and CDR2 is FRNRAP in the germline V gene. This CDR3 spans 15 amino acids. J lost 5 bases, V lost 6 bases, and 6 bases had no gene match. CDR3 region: CASGHGTSGTETQYF. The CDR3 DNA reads TGTGCTAGTGGCCATGGGACTAGCGGGACGGAGACCCAGTACTTC.

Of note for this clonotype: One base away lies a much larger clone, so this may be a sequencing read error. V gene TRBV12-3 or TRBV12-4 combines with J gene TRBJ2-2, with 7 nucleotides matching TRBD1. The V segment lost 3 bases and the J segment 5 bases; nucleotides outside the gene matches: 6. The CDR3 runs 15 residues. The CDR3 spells CASSLLAGGTGELFF. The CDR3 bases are TGTGCCAGCAGTTTGCTAGCAGGGGGAACCGGGGAGCTGTTTTTT.

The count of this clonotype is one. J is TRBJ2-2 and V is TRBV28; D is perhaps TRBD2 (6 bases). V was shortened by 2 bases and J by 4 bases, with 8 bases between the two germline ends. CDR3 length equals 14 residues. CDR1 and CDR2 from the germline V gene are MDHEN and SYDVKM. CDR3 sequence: CASSLGGSTGELFF. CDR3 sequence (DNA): TGTGCCAGCAGTTTAGGGGGGTCCACCGGGGAGCTGTTTTTT.

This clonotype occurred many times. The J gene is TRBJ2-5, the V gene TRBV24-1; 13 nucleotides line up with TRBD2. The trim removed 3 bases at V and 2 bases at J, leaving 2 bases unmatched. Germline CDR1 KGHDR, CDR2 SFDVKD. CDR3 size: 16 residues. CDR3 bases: TGTGCCACCAGTGATCCACTAGCGGGAGGGCAAGAGACCCAGTACTTC. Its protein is CATSDPLAGGQETQYF.

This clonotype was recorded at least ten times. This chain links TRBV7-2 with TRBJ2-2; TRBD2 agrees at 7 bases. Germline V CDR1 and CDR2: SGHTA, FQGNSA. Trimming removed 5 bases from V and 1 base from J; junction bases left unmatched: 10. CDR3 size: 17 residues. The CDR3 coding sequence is TGTGCCAGCAGCCAGACGGGGCCTAGCGGGAACACCGGGGAGCTGTTTTTT. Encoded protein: CASSQTGPSGNTGELFF.

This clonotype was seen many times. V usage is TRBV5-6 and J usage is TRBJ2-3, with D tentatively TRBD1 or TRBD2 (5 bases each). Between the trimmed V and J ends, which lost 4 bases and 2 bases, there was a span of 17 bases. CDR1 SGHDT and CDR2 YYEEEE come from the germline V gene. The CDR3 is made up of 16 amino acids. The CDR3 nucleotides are TGTGCCAGCAGCCCGGTTTTGGGGGTTAACACAGATACGCAGTATTTT. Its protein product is CASSPVLGVNTDTQYF.

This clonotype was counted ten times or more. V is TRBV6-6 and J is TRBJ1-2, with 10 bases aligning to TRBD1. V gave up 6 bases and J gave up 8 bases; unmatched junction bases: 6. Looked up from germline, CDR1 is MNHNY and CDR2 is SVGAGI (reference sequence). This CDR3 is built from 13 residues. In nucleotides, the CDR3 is TGTGCCAGCAGCCTAGGGACAGGGGCCGGCTACACCTTC. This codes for CASSLGTGAGYTF.

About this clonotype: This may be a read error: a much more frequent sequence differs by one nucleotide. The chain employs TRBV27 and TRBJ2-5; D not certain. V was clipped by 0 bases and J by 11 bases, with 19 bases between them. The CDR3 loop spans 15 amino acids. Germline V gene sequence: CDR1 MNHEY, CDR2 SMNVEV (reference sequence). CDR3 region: CASSLSSLEYNEQYF. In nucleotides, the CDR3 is TGTGCCAGCAGTTTATCGTCCTTAGAGTACAATGAGCAGTACTTC.

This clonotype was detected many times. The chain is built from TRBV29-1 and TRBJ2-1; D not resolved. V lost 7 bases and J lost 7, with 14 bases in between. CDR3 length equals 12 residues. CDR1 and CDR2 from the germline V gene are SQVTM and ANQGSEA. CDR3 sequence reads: CSAQGFGNEQFF. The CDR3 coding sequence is TGCAGCGCCCAAGGATTTGGGAATGAGCAGTTCTTC.

CDR3 coding DNA: TGTGCCAGCAGCTTAGGGGGACTAGCGGGGGCCACAGATACGCAGTATTTT. Amino acids: CASSLGGLAGATDTQYF. This chain links TRBV7-2 with TRBJ2-3; 14 bases agree with TRBD2. Looked up from germline, CDR1 is SGHTA and CDR2 is FQGNSA. The CDR3 runs 17 residues. V dropped 1 base and J dropped 2; count of bases not matched to a gene: 2.

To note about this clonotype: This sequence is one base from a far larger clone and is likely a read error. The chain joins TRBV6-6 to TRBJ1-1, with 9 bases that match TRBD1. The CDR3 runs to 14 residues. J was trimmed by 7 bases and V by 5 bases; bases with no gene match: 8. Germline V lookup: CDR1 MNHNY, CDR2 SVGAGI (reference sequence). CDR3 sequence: CASSPGTGIIEAFF. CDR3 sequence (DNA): TGTGCCAGCAGTCCTGGGACAGGGATCATTGAAGCTTTCTTT.

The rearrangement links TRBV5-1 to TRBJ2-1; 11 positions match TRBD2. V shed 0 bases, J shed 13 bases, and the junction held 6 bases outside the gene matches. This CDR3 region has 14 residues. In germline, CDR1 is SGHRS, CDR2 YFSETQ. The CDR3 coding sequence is TGCGCCAGCAGCTTGGAGGCTAGCGGGGGGACCCAGTTCTTC. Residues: CASSLEASGGTQFF. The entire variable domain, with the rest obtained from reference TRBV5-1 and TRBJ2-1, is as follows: KAGVTQTPRYLIKTRGQQVTLSCSPISGHRSVSWYQQTPGQGLQFLFEYFSETQRNKGNFPGRFSGRQFSNSRSEMNVSTLELGDSALYLCASSLEASGGTQFFGPGTRLTVL.

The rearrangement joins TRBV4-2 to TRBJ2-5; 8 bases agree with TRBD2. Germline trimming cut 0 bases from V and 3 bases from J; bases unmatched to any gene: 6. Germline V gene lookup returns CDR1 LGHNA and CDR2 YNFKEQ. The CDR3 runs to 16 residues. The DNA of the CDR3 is TGTGCCAGCAGCCAAGAGCCTCGGGGGGGGGAAGAGACCCAGTACTTC. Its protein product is CASSQEPRGGEETQYF.

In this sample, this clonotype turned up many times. In DNA, the CDR3 is TGTGCCAGCAGTTTGGGCGGGTTAAGCACAGATACGCAGTATTTT. Translation gives CASSLGGLSTDTQYF. The rearrangement links TRBV27 to TRBJ2-3; tentative D call: TRBD2 (5 bases). This CDR3 is built from 15 residues. Germline V gene sequence: CDR1 MNHEY, CDR2 SMNVEV (reference sequence). Trimming stripped 3 bases from V and 0 bases from J, with 10 bases between.

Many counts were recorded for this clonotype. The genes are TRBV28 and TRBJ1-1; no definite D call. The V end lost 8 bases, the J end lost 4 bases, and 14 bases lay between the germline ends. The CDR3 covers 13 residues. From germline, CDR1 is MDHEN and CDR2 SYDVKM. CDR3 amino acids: CASGYMAGTEAFF. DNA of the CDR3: TGTGCCAGCGGCTATATGGCGGGCACTGAAGCTTTCTTT.